This TCR beta chain was observed in a study of T-cell reconstitution after alpha-beta-depleted transplantation in children. The CDR3 loop spans 15 amino acids. Looked up from germline, CDR1 is SQVTM and CDR2 is ANQGSEA. Trimming cost V 1 base and J 1 base, with 11 bases left between them. Many counts were recorded for this clonotype. Antigen unknown. Preparation of the TCRbeta library was carried out with unique molecular identifiers. TCRdb reprocessed the PCR reads with MiXCR, giving one entry per CDR3 protein. The sample records nearly 200,000 distinct CDR3 sequences, 6.3% being singletons. General study findings and limits: By one year post-transplant, T-cell counts and diversity largely arose from T cells that were newly produced. There were reportedly several hundred expanded graft clones from which alpha-beta T cells came about two months after transplant.

This clonotype was sampled from a girl less than two years old with combined immunodeficiency, due to receive a stem cell transplant. This chain connects TRBV29-1 to TRBJ2-1; the D gene is possibly TRBD1 (6 bases). The sample consisted of PBMCs, taken before TCRalphabeta/CD19-depleted stem cell transplant. CDR3 sequence reads: CSVEASGESYNEQFF. The CDR3 DNA reads TGCAGCGTTGAAGCTTCAGGGGAATCCTACAATGAGCAGTTCTTC.